A single sample gave rise to the 3 T cell receptor beta chains below, sequenced in a study of beta chain features in type 1 diabetes. Reverse transcription of all isolated RNA meant that expressed TCRB transcripts were sequenced. The protocol was immunoSEQ multiplex PCR, while the TCRdb copy is restricted to in-frame clones and leaves out a portion. The data show hundreds of thousands of clones, 13% seen once. Study-level results: Moderately but significantly shorter TCRB CDR3s were found in Type 1 diabetes patients in all four CD4+ subsets.

Their antigens are not known. Sequenced input: naive CD4+ T cells from blood. All receptors come from a man aged 18 to 35 with type 1 diabetes.

This clone appeared once. The gene calls are TRBV5-6 and TRBJ1-1; the match to TRBD1 covers 9 bases. Trimming removed 0 bases from V and 3 bases from J; junction bases left unmatched: 3. The CDR3 has 15 residues. Germline loops: CDR1 SGHDT, CDR2 YYEEEE. The CDR3 DNA reads as TGTGCCAGCAGCTTGGAGACAGGGGGGTACACTGAAGCTTTCTTT. Its protein product is CASSLETGGYTEAFF.

V usage is TRBV6-5 and J usage is TRBJ1-4; D might be TRBD1 (6 bases). Trimming removed 7 bases at V and 10 bases at J, with 13 bases between. This CDR3 is 12 amino acids long. CDR1 MNHEY and CDR2 SVGAGI come from the germline V gene. Here the CDR3 DNA reads TGTGCCAGCAAGGGGGTACGAGGAAAACTGTTTTTT. Its protein is CASKGVRGKLFF.

This clone has only a few counts. This sequence joins TRBV2 and TRBJ2-7; 7 positions match TRBD1. V shed 4 bases, J shed 2 bases, and the junction held 11 bases outside the gene matches. Germline-derived CDR1 and CDR2 are SNHLY and FYNNEI. The CDR3 consists of 16 residues. The CDR3 nucleotides are TGTGCCAGCAGTGTACAGAAGACAGGGACCACCTACGAGCAGTACTTC. Translation: CASSVQKTGTTYEQYF.